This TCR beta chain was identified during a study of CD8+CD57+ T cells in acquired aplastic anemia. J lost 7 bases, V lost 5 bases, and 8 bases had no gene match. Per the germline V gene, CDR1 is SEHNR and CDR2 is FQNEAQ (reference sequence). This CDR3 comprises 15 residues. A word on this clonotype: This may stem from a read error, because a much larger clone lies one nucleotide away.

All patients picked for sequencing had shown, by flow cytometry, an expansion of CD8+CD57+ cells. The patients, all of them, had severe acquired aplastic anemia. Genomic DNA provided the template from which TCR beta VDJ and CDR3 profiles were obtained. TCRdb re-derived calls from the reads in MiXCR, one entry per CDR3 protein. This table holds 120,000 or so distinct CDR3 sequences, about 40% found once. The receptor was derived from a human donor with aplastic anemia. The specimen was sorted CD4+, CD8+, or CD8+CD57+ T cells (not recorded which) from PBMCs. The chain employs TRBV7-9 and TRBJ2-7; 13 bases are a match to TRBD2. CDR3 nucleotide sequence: TGTGCCAGCAGCCCAACTAGCGGGGGGGCGGATGAGCAGTACTTC. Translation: CASSPTSGGADEQYF.